This record covers a single T cell receptor beta chain. As yet, its antigen is unknown. Tuberculin skin test and IGRA determined adolescents' latent tuberculosis status at entry. On average approximately 100,000 T cells per donor were immunosequenced. Sequencing was performed with immunoSEQ multiplex PCR; in TCRdb, only in-frame clones are kept and a portion is missing. The table has 30,000 to 35,000 clones, roughly nine tenths seen once. This entry belongs to a study of T cells in tuberculosis. About the research overall: In South Africa, adults with active tuberculosis were compared with IGRA-negative and latently infected IGRA-positive adolescents. Study observations and caveats: GMM-specific TCRs were nearer to active tuberculosis alpha repertoires, suggesting expansion.

The CDR3 length is 14 residues. Losses at the gene ends were 4 bases for V and 4 bases for J; bases not matched to a gene: 6. Germline V gene lookup returns CDR1 LGHNA and CDR2 YSLEER. The chain joins TRBV4-3 to TRBJ1-1; 7 positions match TRBD1. The sample consisted of PBMCs. The receptor comes from a donor aged 5-35 years with latent tuberculosis or without tuberculosis infection. CDR3 nucleotide sequence: TGCGCCAGCAGCCCGACAGGGCGTCGCACTGAAGCTTTCTTT. It yields the protein CASSPTGRRTEAFF.